This TCR beta chain was profiled in a study of cytomegalovirus exposure and HLA in healthy donors. Study-wide context: Genotyping of some 390 donors showed that 80% to 85% belonged to the Caucasian-associated ancestry cluster.

The study ran its PCR with 60 Vbeta and 13 Jbeta primers. Here immunoSEQ multiplex PCR was the method, and the copy in TCRdb shows in-frame clones only, minus some. The sample consists of approximately 150,000 clones, 65% to 80% of them appearing once. Looked up from germline, CDR1 is MNHNS and CDR2 is SASEGT. The CDR3 contains 15 residues. Unmatched junction bases numbered 1, after V lost 3 bases and J lost 4 bases. The clonotype originates from a woman in her 40s in good health and CMV-seropositive. Sequenced material: PBMCs. The chain couples TRBV6-1 to TRBJ2-1, with TRBD2 identical over 12 bases. The CDR3 DNA is TGTGCCAGCAGTGACCTAGCGGGGGGGTACAATGAGCAGTTCTTC. It specifies CASSDLAGGYNEQFF.